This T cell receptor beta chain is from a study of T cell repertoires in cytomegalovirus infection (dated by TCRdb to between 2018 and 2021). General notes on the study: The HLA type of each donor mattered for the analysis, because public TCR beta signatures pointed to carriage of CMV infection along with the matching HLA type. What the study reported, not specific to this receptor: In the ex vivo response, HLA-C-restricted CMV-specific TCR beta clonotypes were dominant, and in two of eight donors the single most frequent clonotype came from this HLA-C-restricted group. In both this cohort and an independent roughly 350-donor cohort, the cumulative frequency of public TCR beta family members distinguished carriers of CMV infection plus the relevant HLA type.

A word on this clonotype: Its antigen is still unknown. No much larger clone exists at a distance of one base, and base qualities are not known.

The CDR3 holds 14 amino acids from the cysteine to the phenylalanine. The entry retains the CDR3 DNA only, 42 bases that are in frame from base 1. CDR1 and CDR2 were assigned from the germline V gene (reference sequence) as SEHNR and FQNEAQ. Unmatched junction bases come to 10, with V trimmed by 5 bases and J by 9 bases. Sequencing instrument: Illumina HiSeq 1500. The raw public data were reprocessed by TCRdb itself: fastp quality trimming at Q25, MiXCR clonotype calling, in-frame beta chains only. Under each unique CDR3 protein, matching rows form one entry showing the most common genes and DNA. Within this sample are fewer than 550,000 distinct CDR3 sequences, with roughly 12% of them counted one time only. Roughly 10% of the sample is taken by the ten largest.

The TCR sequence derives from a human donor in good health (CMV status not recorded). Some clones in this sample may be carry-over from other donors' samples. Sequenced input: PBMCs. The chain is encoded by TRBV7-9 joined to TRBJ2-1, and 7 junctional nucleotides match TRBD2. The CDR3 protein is CASSEKTSVGEQFF. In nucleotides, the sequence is TGTGCCAGCAGCGAGAAAACTAGCGTTGGTGAGCAGTTCTTC.